One and the same sample provided the 19 T cell receptor beta chains below, sequenced in a study of blood T cell repertoires in COVID-19. Data came from immunoSEQ multiplex PCR; TCRdb stores just in-frame clones and leaves some out. The sample carries about 100,000 clones, 91% recorded once. Sequenced sample: peripheral blood. These TCRs come from a man in his late teens or twenties with acute or convalescent COVID-19.

This clone has just a few counts. The chain carries TRBV6-1 and TRBJ1-3; a possible D gene is TRBD1 (5 bases). The CDR3 has 14 residues. Trimming left V 1 base short and J 9 bases short, with 13 bases between. From germline, CDR1 is MNHNS and CDR2 SASEGT. The CDR3 bases are TGTGCCAGCAGTGAAGGGGGCAGTCCGCTCACCATATATTTT. Translating gives CASSEGGSPLTIYF.

This clone appeared a single time. The rearrangement uses TRBV9 and TRBJ2-3; 10 positions agree with TRBD2. The germline V gene has CDR1 SGDLS and CDR2 YYNGEE. The CDR3 extends over 15 amino acids. V lost 4 bases and J lost 1; bases outside the gene matches: 3. DNA for the CDR3: TGTGCCAGCAGCACCCTAGCGGGGGGCACAGATACGCAGTATTTT. The encoded protein is CASSTLAGGTDTQYF.

This chain links TRBV2 with TRBJ1-2; 8 bases agree with TRBD1. The length of the CDR3 is 13 residues. CDR1 SNHLY and CDR2 FYNNEI come from the germline V gene. V lost 8 bases and J lost 5; bases outside the gene matches: 7. The CDR3 here is CASVTGTGYGYTF. CDR3 sequence (DNA): TGTGCCAGCGTAACCGGGACAGGATATGGCTACACCTTC.

The gene calls are TRBV9 and TRBJ1-1; weak D call: TRBD1 (5 bases). V gave up 0 bases and J gave up 0 bases, with 12 bases separating them. The CDR3 has 16 amino acids. Germline V gene lookup returns CDR1 SGDLS and CDR2 YYNGEE. The CDR3 sequence: CASSVVSPGMNTEAFF. The CDR3, as DNA: TGTGCCAGCAGCGTAGTATCCCCAGGGATGAACACTGAAGCTTTCTTT.

The chain employs TRBV19 and TRBJ2-1; 7 nucleotides line up with TRBD2. The CDR3 spans 12 residues. CDR1 LNHDA and CDR2 SQIVND come from the germline V gene (reference sequence). The trim removed 5 bases at V and 12 bases at J, leaving 7 bases unmatched. Written as DNA, the CDR3 is TGTGCCAGTAGTCCAACGACTAGCTTGCAGTTCTTC. Residues: CASSPTTSLQFF. Based on the CDR3 plus reference TRBV19 and TRBJ2-1, the full variable domain is DGGITQSPKYLFRKEGQNVTLSCEQNLNHDAMYWYRQDPGQGLRLIYYSQIVNDFQKGDIAEGYSVSREKKESFPLTVTSAQKNPTAFYLCASSPTTSLQFFGPGTRLTVL.

About this clone: Other nucleotide sequences from this sample produce the same CDR3. This chain uses TRBV9 with TRBJ1-4, with D possibly TRBD1 on 5 matching bases. The germline V gene has CDR1 SGDLS and CDR2 YYNGEE. V gave up 0 bases and J gave up 3 bases, with 9 bases separating them. The CDR3 has 15 amino acids. The CDR3 region has the DNA TGTGCCAGCAGCGTAGCGGAAGGGGCTAATGAAAAACTGTTTTTT. Its protein is CASSVAEGANEKLFF.

V gene TRBV4-2 combines with J gene TRBJ1-5; the D gene is possibly TRBD1 (6 bases). The germline V gene has CDR1 LGHNA and CDR2 YNFKEQ. The CDR3 loop spans 15 amino acids. V was shortened by 0 bases and J by 5 bases, with 11 bases between the two germline ends. CDR3 loop: CASSQDRGSYQPQHF. CDR3 DNA: TGTGCCAGCAGCCAAGATAGGGGGAGCTATCAGCCCCAGCATTTT.

J is TRBJ2-3 and V is TRBV9; TRBD2 matches at 12 bases. Germline assignment: CDR1 SGDLS and CDR2 YYNGEE. V lost 3 bases to trimming and J lost 4 bases; unmatched junction nucleotides: 3. CDR3 length equals 15 residues. CDR3 sequence reads: CASSALAGGPDTQYF. In nucleotides, the CDR3 is TGTGCCAGCAGCGCCCTAGCGGGAGGGCCAGATACGCAGTATTTT.

This chain links TRBV7-9 with TRBJ1-4; perhaps TRBD1 as D (6 bases). The germline V gene has CDR1 SEHNR and CDR2 FQNEAQ (reference sequence). Trimming shortened V by 1 base and J by 4 bases, and 10 bases separated the two germline ends. The CDR3 runs to 15 residues. The CDR3 here is CASSLGWTDNEKLFF. CDR3 in DNA: TGTGCCAGCAGCTTAGGTTGGACAGATAATGAAAAACTGTTTTTT.

This clone has only one observation. V is TRBV11-2 and J is TRBJ1-2; TRBD1 is a possible D gene (5 bases). Germline V gene lookup returns CDR1 SGHAT and CDR2 FQNNGV. V was clipped by 5 bases and J by 4 bases, with 14 bases between them. The CDR3 runs to 14 residues. CDR3 coding DNA: TGTGCCAGCAGCCCCGAGGTCGGGGGCTATGGCTACACCTTC. Translating gives CASSPEVGGYGYTF.

The rearrangement links TRBV6-6 to TRBJ1-4; D is perhaps TRBD1 (5 bases). Trimming pared 9 bases from V and 0 bases from J, leaving 14 bases between. Per germline, CDR1 MNHNY and CDR2 SVGAGI (reference sequence). The CDR3 sequence is 15 residues long. For the CDR3, the DNA is TGTGCCAGTCGCCTGACGACAGCAACTAATGAAAAACTGTTTTTT. This gives the protein CASRLTTATNEKLFF.

The chain employs TRBV5-1 and TRBJ1-1, with 9 nucleotides matching TRBD1. The CDR3 is 15 residues long. Germline CDR1 reads SGHRS; CDR2 reads YFSETQ. The ends lost 1 base at V and 5 bases at J; junction bases unmatched: 6. In nucleotides, the CDR3 is TGCGCCAGCAGCTTGTTGATGGGGACAGGGACTGAAGCTTTCTTT. Translating gives CASSLLMGTGTEAFF.

In DNA, the CDR3 is TGTGCCAGTAGTATAGGGGATATAGGGGGCGATGAGCAGTTCTTC. Protein: CASSIGDIGGDEQFF. The gene calls are TRBV19 and TRBJ2-1, with TRBD1 matching over 7 bases. Per the germline V gene, CDR1 is LNHDA and CDR2 is SQIVND (reference sequence). V lost 1 base, J lost 8 bases, and 8 bases stayed unmatched. The CDR3 contains 15 residues.

The chain uses TRBV7-9 and TRBJ2-3, with 9 nucleotides matching TRBD1. The CDR3 sequence is 18 residues long. Germline V gene sequence: CDR1 SEHNR, CDR2 FQNEAQ (reference sequence). Trimming removed 2 bases from V and 2 bases from J; junction bases left unmatched: 11. CDR3 in amino acids: CASSLSRDRAFATDTQYF. CDR3 nucleotides: TGTGCCAGCAGCTTATCCCGGGACAGGGCCTTTGCCACAGATACGCAGTATTTT.

The chain combines TRBV19 with TRBJ2-6; D is ambiguous. The CDR3 runs 15 residues. Germline values: CDR1 LNHDA, CDR2 SQIVND (reference sequence). The ends were cut back, 3 bases at V and 2 bases at J, with 8 bases in the middle. For the CDR3, the DNA is TGTGCCAGTAGTATGGAACAGACTGGGGCCAACGTCCTGACTTTC. Translation: CASSMEQTGANVLTF.

The rearrangement links TRBV6-6 to TRBJ2-7; 7 bases line up with TRBD1. The CDR3 has 16 residues. CDR1 and CDR2 (germline): MNHNY, SVGAGI (reference sequence). V lost 6 bases, J lost 0 bases, and 11 bases stayed unmatched. The CDR3 coding sequence is TGTGCCAGCAGAGATACGGACAGGTCCTCCTCCTACGAGCAGTACTTC. Translation gives CASRDTDRSSSYEQYF.

The gene calls are TRBV6-1 and TRBJ2-3; 8 nucleotides align to TRBD2. V dropped 3 bases and J dropped 3; count of bases not matched to a gene: 11. The length of the CDR3 is 17 residues. CDR1 is MNHNS and CDR2 is SASEGT in the germline V gene. CDR3 loop: CASSDPFRGGMTDTQYF. DNA for the CDR3: TGTGCCAGCAGTGACCCATTCCGGGGGGGGATGACAGATACGCAGTATTTT.

The chain employs TRBV5-4 and TRBJ2-7; D remains unclear. The CDR3 contains 13 residues. Germline CDR1 reads SGHNT; CDR2 reads YYREEE (reference sequence). V was pared by 2 bases and J by 0 bases, with 6 bases between. CDR3 sequence (DNA): TGTGCCAGCAGCTTCGGTAGCTCCTACGAGCAGTACTTC. It codes for CASSFGSSYEQYF.

The rearrangement uses TRBV29-1 and TRBJ2-7, with 14 bases lining up with TRBD2. Germline lookup yields CDR1 SQVTM and CDR2 ANQGSEA. The CDR3 consists of 15 residues. V shed 5 bases, J shed 0 bases, and the junction held 3 bases outside the gene matches. Here the CDR3 DNA reads TGCAGCGTTTTGGGACTAGCGGGGGTCTCCTACGAGCAGTACTTC. Translating it yields CSVLGLAGVSYEQYF.